The 5 T cell receptor beta chains in this list originate from one sample, sequenced in a study of CD8+ T cells in alopecia areata. In each case, RNA was isolated and then reverse transcribed into cDNA as the sequencing template. Clones were sequenced by immunoSEQ multiplex PCR, and TCRdb holds only the in-frame ones, with some missing. The sample records 180,000 or so clones, approximately 62% being singletons. The input for sequencing was CD4+ T cells sorted from blood, taken at week 0. The receptor source for this set is a human donor with alopecia areata.

This clone was detected a few times. V is TRBV6-5 and J is TRBJ2-1, with TRBD1 as a possible D gene (6 bases). Trimming left V 5 bases short and J 11 bases short, with 10 bases between. The length of the CDR3 is 11 residues. Germline assignment: CDR1 MNHEY and CDR2 SVGAGI. The CDR3 nucleotides are TGTGCCAGCAGTGAACAGGGCAAGCAGTTCTTC. Its translation is CASSEQGKQFF.

This clone was seen a handful of times. V is TRBV6-1 and J is TRBJ2-2, with D unresolved. V shed 1 base and J shed 2 bases, with 11 bases lying between them. Per the germline V gene, CDR1 is MNHNS and CDR2 is SASEGT. The CDR3 is 16 residues long. In nucleotides, the CDR3 is TGTGCCAGCAGTGAAGTAAACAGCCCCAACACCGGGGAGCTGTTTTTT. It yields the protein CASSEVNSPNTGELFF.

V is TRBV7-2 and J is TRBJ1-5; D may be TRBD1 (5 bases). Trimming took off 1 base at V and 6 bases at J, with 13 bases between the two ends. Germline CDR1 is SGHTA and CDR2 is FQGNSA. There are 15 residues in the CDR3. The CDR3 DNA sequence: TGTGCCAGCAGCTTAGGGCCCCATACAGGTCAGCCCCAGCATTTT. Translating gives CASSLGPHTGQPQHF.

The chain joins TRBV13 to TRBJ1-6, with D unclear. CDR1 is PRHDT, CDR2 FYEKMQ, per germline (reference sequence). The CDR3 length is 16 residues. V lost 5 bases to trimming and J lost 2 bases, with 13 bases between them. CDR3 sequence reads: CASSLSGITYNSPLHF. CDR3 nucleotide sequence: TGTGCCAGCAGCCTCTCGGGGATCACCTATAATTCACCCCTCCACTTT.

The chain combines TRBV27 with TRBJ2-4; TRBD1 might be the D (5 bases). The CDR3 loop spans 15 amino acids. Germline V gene data show CDR1 as MNHEY and CDR2 as SMNVEV (reference sequence). The germline V and J ends were trimmed by 2 bases and 8 bases, with 16 bases remaining between them. The CDR3 here is CASSLGAALEDIQYF. Written as DNA, the CDR3 is TGTGCCAGCAGTTTAGGGGCTGCGCTCGAGGACATTCAGTACTTC.